The source of this T cell receptor beta chain is a study of Ad26.COV2.S vaccination and SARS-CoV-2 variants. Sequencing used immunoSEQ multiplex PCR; TCRdb keeps in-frame clones, though not all of them. Here the sample spans under 300,000 clones, around 88% being singletons. Treatment reported: 19 received Ad26.COV2.S at low or high dose, single or two shots; 5 received placebo; per-sample allocation not given. Specimens were obtained on day 63 following the first vaccine or placebo injection. As its vector, the vaccine had Ad26, which expressed Wuhan-strain SARS-CoV-2 spike. This clone came up a few times. This clonotype originated in a person aged 18-65 years who received the Ad26.COV2.S COVID-19 vaccine or a placebo. The source was peripheral blood, collected in a trial of Ad26.COV2.S vaccine versus placebo.

The CDR3 loop is CASSVGTGGFVGQYF. The CDR3 DNA reads as TGTGCCAGCAGTGTAGGGACAGGGGGTTTTGTGGGGCAGTACTTC. The chain has TRBV25-1 and TRBJ2-7; 11 bases align to TRBD1. V shed 4 bases and J 9 bases; nucleotides not matched to a gene: 11. CDR1 and CDR2 (germline): MGHDK, SYGVNS. The CDR3 is made up of 15 amino acids.